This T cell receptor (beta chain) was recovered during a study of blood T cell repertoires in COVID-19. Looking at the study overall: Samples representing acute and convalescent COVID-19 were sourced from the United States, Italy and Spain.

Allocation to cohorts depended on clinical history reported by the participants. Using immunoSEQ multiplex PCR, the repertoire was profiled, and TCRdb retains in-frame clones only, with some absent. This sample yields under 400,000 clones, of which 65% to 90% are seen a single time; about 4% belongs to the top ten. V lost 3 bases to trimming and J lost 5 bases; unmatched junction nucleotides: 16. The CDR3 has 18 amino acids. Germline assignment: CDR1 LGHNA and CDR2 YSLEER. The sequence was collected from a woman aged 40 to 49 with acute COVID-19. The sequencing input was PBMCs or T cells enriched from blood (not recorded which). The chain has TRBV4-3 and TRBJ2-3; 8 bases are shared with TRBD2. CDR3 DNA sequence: TGCGCCAGCAGCCAGACCGGGACCGGGACTAGTCTATTAGATACGCAGTATTTT. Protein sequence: CASSQTGTGTSLLDTQYF.